This T cell receptor beta chain was captured in a study of lung T cells in sarcoidosis with Löfgren's syndrome. The V end was cut by 5 bases, the J end by 5 bases, with 12 bases between. Germline values: CDR1 GTSNPN, CDR2 SVGIG (reference sequence). The CDR3 covers 12 residues. Each CDR3 protein gets one entry after TCRdb re-called the reads with MiXCR. The sample includes some 20,000 distinct CDR3 sequences, roughly a fifth of them seen just once. This clonotype was seen repeatedly, ten times or more. The chain carries TRBV30 and TRBJ2-5; D perhaps matches TRBD2 (6 bases). Sequenced: CD4+ T cells from PBMCs. This TCR was sampled from a human donor with sarcoidosis (Löfgren's syndrome or another form), or a control subject (not recorded which). The DNA for the CDR3 is TGTGCCTGGTCTCAGGGAGGCGAGACCCAGTACTTC. This encodes CAWSQGGETQYF.